One and the same sample provided the 2 T cell receptor beta chains below, sequenced in a study of blood T cell repertoires in COVID-19. Clones were read by immunoSEQ multiplex PCR, and TCRdb kept only the in-frame ones, dropping some. The sample holds 150,000 to 200,000 clones, roughly 80% seen once. Sequences were obtained from PBMCs or T cells enriched from blood (not recorded which). The receptor set was obtained from a woman in her fifties or sixties who had recovered from COVID-19.

This chain joins TRBV9 and TRBJ1-1; TRBD1 aligns across 10 bases. Germline V lookup: CDR1 SGDLS, CDR2 YYNGEE. The V segment lost 0 bases and the J segment 8 bases; nucleotides outside the gene matches: 7. CDR3 size: 15 residues. Here the CDR3 DNA reads TGTGCCAGCAGCGTAGGGACAGGGGGACGGGGGGAAGCTTTCTTT. It is translated as CASSVGTGGRGEAFF.

This clone has a single count. The rearrangement links TRBV30 to TRBJ1-6, with D uncertain. Trimming left V 3 bases short and J 7 bases short, with 10 bases between. CDR3 length: 13 amino acids. Germline CDR1 reads GTSNPN; CDR2 reads SVGIG (reference sequence). The CDR3 sequence is CAWSLQLNSPLHF. In DNA, the CDR3 is TGTGCCTGGAGCCTACAACTAAATTCACCCCTCCACTTT.